These T cell receptor beta chains were read from a single sample in a study of T-cell reconstitution after alpha-beta-depleted transplantation in children. TCRdb reanalysed the PCR reads using MiXCR and keeps one entry per CDR3 protein. The sample includes hundreds of thousands of distinct CDR3 sequences, roughly 15% seen only once; the top ten take 0.85% to 1.3%. Sequences were derived from PBMCs from the stem cell graft donor, sampled from the stem cell graft. These receptors were taken from a human donor who donated a stem cell graft to a child with acute myeloid leukemia. CDR3s include the opening cysteine and the closing phenylalanine or tryptophan. D genes are given only for firm matches. The size field is filled for only some rows; it gives once, few, many or a size class.

TRBV7-2	TRBJ2-7	-	many	TGTGCCAGCAGCCGGATCAAGAGCTCCTACGAGCAGTACTTC	CASSRIKSSYEQYF
TRBV29-1	TRBJ2-5	-	many	TGCAGCGTTGAAAAGGACTTGAGGAGCCAAGAGACCCAGTACTTC	CSVEKDLRSQETQYF
TRBV25-1	TRBJ2-2	-	few	TGTGCCAGCAGTGAAGAGGGGGGGCCTGCCGGGGAGCTGTTTTTT	CASSEEGGPAGELFF
TRBV20-1	TRBJ2-7	-	many	TGCAGTGCTAGACCCCCGGACGGGGCACTCTACGAGCAGTACTTC	CSARPPDGALYEQYF
TRBV7-9	TRBJ2-1	TRBD1	many	TGTGCCAGCAGCCCACAGGGGGGTCCCTACAATGAGCAGTTCTTC	CASSPQGGPYNEQFF
TRBV9	TRBJ2-5	-	many	TGTGCCAGCAGCGTAGGACACGGAGAGACCCAGTACTTC	CASSVGHGETQYF
TRBV25-1	TRBJ2-3	-	few	TGTGCCAGCAGTGATCCCCGACAGATTCCTAGCACAGATACGCAGTATTTT	CASSDPRQIPSTDTQYF
TRBV4-3	TRBJ1-1	-	-	TGCGCCAGCAGCCAAGATTGGGTTGGTACTGAAGCTTTCTTT	CASSQDWVGTEAFF
TRBV10-3	TRBJ1-6	-	many	TGTGCCATCAGATCTCATACCGGAGGTTCACCCCTCCACTTT	CAIRSHTGGSPLHF
TRBV7-8	TRBJ2-5	-	-	TGTGCCAGCAGCTCTTGGTGGGAGACCCAGTACTTC	CASSSWWETQYF
TRBV20-1	TRBJ1-1	-	many	TGCAGTGCTAGGGGACCCACGGTGGGTAGATTAATTGAAGCTTTCTTT	CSARGPTVGRLIEAFF
TRBV7-9	TRBJ2-1	TRBD2	-	TGTGCCAGCAGCTCGACTAGCGGGGTGAGCTCCTACAATGAGCAGTTCTTC	CASSSTSGVSSYNEQFF
TRBV12-3/TRBV12-4	TRBJ1-2	-	few	TGTGCCAGCACCCTTCTGACCCGCGCGGGATTTTATGGCTACACCTTC	CASTLLTRAGFYGYTF
TRBV6-1	TRBJ2-1	-	many	TGTGCCAGCAGTGAGACTACGGTGGTAAATGAGCAGTTCTTC	CASSETTVVNEQFF
TRBV9	TRBJ2-5	TRBD2	many	TGTGCCAGCAGCGTAGGGAGCGGGGGCAATAGTGGAGAGACCCAGTACTTC	CASSVGSGGNSGETQYF
TRBV7-2	TRBJ1-3	-	few	TGTGCCAGCAGCTTACCGGGGTCGTGGGGAAACACCATATATTTT	CASSLPGSWGNTIYF
TRBV6-6	TRBJ1-2	-	many	TGTGCCAGCAGTCCTCCAGGTTTCTATGGCTACACCTTC	CASSPPGFYGYTF
TRBV7-2	TRBJ2-3	-	many	TGTGCCAGCAGCGACCCTAGCACAGATACGCAGTATTTT	CASSDPSTDTQYF
TRBV10-2	TRBJ1-4	-	few	TGCGCCAGCAGTGAGTCGAGGGCCTCTCCTAATGAAAAACTGTTTTTT	CASSESRASPNEKLFF
TRBV5-1	TRBJ2-2	-	-	TGCGCCAGCAGCTTCTTCCAGGCTCGCGGCACCGGGGAGCTGTTTTTT	CASSFFQARGTGELFF
TRBV29-1	TRBJ1-2	-	many	TGCAGCGTTGATGGTTCCCCAGGGCTTATCTATGGCTACACCTTC	CSVDGSPGLIYGYTF
TRBV29-1	TRBJ2-3	-	-	TGCAGCGTCTGGGGGCCTAGCACAGATACGCAGTATTTT	CSVWGPSTDTQYF
TRBV20-1	TRBJ1-5	-	many	TGCAGTGCTAAAAGGACAGTGAAGCAGCCCCAGCATTTT	CSAKRTVKQPQHF
TRBV5-1	TRBJ1-1	TRBD1	few	TGCGCCAGCAGCTTGAGCGCGGGACAGTTTCTGAACACTGAAGCTTTCTTT	CASSLSAGQFLNTEAFF
TRBV5-5	TRBJ2-1	TRBD1	many	TGTGCCAGCAACCCGACAGGGCTCAATGAGCAGTTCTTC	CASNPTGLNEQFF
TRBV20-1	TRBJ1-5	-	-	TGCAGTGCTAGAGCTAGGGCTGGGGGGGATCAGCCCCAGCATTTT	CSARARAGGDQPQHF
TRBV7-9	TRBJ2-2	-	-	TGTGCCAGCAGCCCAGGACGGAGAAACGGGGAGCTGTTTTTT	CASSPGRRNGELFF
TRBV7-9	TRBJ1-3	TRBD1	-	TGTGCCAGCAGCTTCACCGGGACAGGCCGGGAGGGAAACACCATATATTTT	CASSFTGTGREGNTIYF
TRBV9	TRBJ2-1	TRBD2	many	TGTGCCAGCAGCGTACAAGCGGGGAGCTCCTACAATGAGCAGTTCTTC	CASSVQAGSSYNEQFF
TRBV7-6	TRBJ1-1	-	-	TGTGCCAGCGCTCGGTCCCAGGGTTCTGAAGCTTTCTTT	CASARSQGSEAFF
TRBV10-3	TRBJ2-5	-	many	TGTGCCATCAGTCGGACAAGCCAAGAGACCCAGTACTTC	CAISRTSQETQYF
TRBV5-1	TRBJ1-1	TRBD1	-	TGCGCCAGCAGCTTGACGAGACAGGGGAGAACTGAAGCTTTCTTT	CASSLTRQGRTEAFF
TRBV20-1	TRBJ2-7	-	many	TGCAGTGCTAGAGATCCCGGGGGCCGCTCCTACGAGCAGTACTTC	CSARDPGGRSYEQYF
TRBV7-7	TRBJ2-3	TRBD2	few	TGTGCCAGCAGCTTAGCCTCCTGGGCGGGGCAGGGAGGGACAGATACGCAGTATTTT	CASSLASWAGQGGTDTQYF
TRBV12-3/TRBV12-4	TRBJ2-1	-	-	TGTGCCAGCAGATTATCAGTCAATGAGCAGTTCTTC	CASRLSVNEQFF
TRBV5-1	TRBJ2-4	TRBD1	many	TGCGCCAGCAGCTTGGAGGGACAGGGGCACAAAAACATTCAGTACTTC	CASSLEGQGHKNIQYF
TRBV7-9	TRBJ2-3	-	many	TGTGCCAGCAGCCCCCCGGGGTCAGATACGCAGTATTTT	CASSPPGSDTQYF
TRBV30	TRBJ1-5	-	few	TGTGCCTGTCGCAGTGGGAGTCAGCCCCAGCATTTT	CACRSGSQPQHF
TRBV29-1	TRBJ1-1	-	many	TGCAGCGTTGAGGGGGCGCTAGACACTGAAGCTTTCTTT	CSVEGALDTEAFF
TRBV6-1	TRBJ1-1	TRBD1	once	TGTGCCAGCAGTGTGCAGGGGGCGGGTGAGACTGAAGCTTTCTTT	CASSVQGAGETEAFF
TRBV5-6	TRBJ1-5	TRBD1	-	TGTGCCAGCAGCTTGGGGACAGGTCAGCAGCCCCAGCATTTT	CASSLGTGQQPQHF
TRBV20-1	TRBJ1-1	-	-	TGCAGTGCTAGCATAACGGGTATGAACACTGAAGCTTTCTTT	CSASITGMNTEAFF